Listed below are T cell receptor beta chains from one sample, sequenced in a study of blood T cell repertoires in COVID-19. Produced via immunoSEQ multiplex PCR; TCRdb's table is partial and in-frame only. The profile shows 150,000 to 200,000 clones, 80% to 90% of them singletons. Input material: peripheral blood. The receptors were gathered from a man aged 60-69 years with acute or convalescent COVID-19. Both conserved end residues are part of each CDR3.

v_gene	j_gene	CDR3aa
TRBV24-1	TRBJ2-1	CATSQQGMVQFF
TRBV27	TRBJ2-2	CASTPWTSGSGELFF
TRBV3-1/TRBV3-2	TRBJ1-4	CASSQDRTVKGKLFF
TRBV29-1	TRBJ1-2	CSVDGQTSYGYTF
TRBV27	TRBJ1-6	CASASRGSPLHF
TRBV19	TRBJ1-5	CASSTRTSSNQPQHF
TRBV19	TRBJ1-1	CASSIGQLLSTEAFF
TRBV9	TRBJ2-1	CASNNPPGLADYNEQFF
TRBV6-5	TRBJ2-7	CASSRTGAYEQYF
TRBV6-1	TRBJ1-2	CASSDRGGYTF
TRBV6-5	TRBJ2-7	CASSYSTEVGAYEQYF
TRBV29-1	TRBJ1-4	CSVAVGQGEKLFF
TRBV6-4	TRBJ1-5	CASRDRGNNQPQHF
TRBV5-6	TRBJ2-7	CASSVSGRGAYEQYF
TRBV28	TRBJ2-7	CASSRTSRSYEQYF
TRBV28	TRBJ2-2	CASSYPGVGTGELFF
TRBV11-1	TRBJ1-1	CASSLTGATEAFF
TRBV28	TRBJ2-4	CASRSTGGANIQYF
TRBV28	TRBJ2-7	CASSGTSGSYEQYF
TRBV7-2	TRBJ1-1	CASSSQGVLNTEAFF
TRBV25-1	TRBJ2-1	CASSAGVSYNEQFF
TRBV5-8	TRBJ1-5	CASSFRSNQPQHF
TRBV6-6	TRBJ1-2	CASIPTTGSVYGYTF
TRBV19	TRBJ2-3	CASSSESTDTQYF
TRBV5-1	TRBJ2-2	CASSFRTGETGELFF
TRBV5-8	TRBJ1-6	CASSGGYASSPLHF
TRBV10-2	TRBJ2-5	CASRAGLATQTQYF
TRBV10-3	TRBJ2-7	CAISAVAGTYEQYF